This record concerns one T cell receptor beta chain sequence. These data come from a study of radiotherapy plus CTLA-4 blockade in lung cancer. Study-wide background: Roughly a sixth of enrolled patients responded objectively, and approximately 30% had disease control.

The CDR3 has 12 amino acids. V gave up 1 base and J gave up 4 bases, with 1 base separating them. The V gene's germline CDR1 is LNHDA and CDR2 SQIVND (reference sequence). Only in-frame clones appear in the TCRdb table, and some are missing; sequencing was by immunoSEQ multiplex PCR. The sample gives 45,000 or so clones, approximately 79% of which show up once; around 10% is in the top ten. This clonotype was obtained from a human donor with non-small cell lung cancer who had stable disease on radiotherapy plus ipilimumab. The J gene is TRBJ2-2, the V gene TRBV19; D is unresolved. The specimen was peripheral blood, collected from a patient treated with radiotherapy plus ipilimumab. CDR3 sequence: CASSIATGELFF. The DNA for the CDR3 is TGTGCCAGTAGTATAGCCACCGGGGAGCTGTTTTTT. Combining the CDR3 with reference TRBV19 and TRBJ2-2 gives the whole variable domain DGGITQSPKYLFRKEGQNVTLSCEQNLNHDAMYWYRQDPGQGLRLIYYSQIVNDFQKGDIAEGYSVSREKKESFPLTVTSAQKNPTAFYLCASSIATGELFFGEGSRLTVL.